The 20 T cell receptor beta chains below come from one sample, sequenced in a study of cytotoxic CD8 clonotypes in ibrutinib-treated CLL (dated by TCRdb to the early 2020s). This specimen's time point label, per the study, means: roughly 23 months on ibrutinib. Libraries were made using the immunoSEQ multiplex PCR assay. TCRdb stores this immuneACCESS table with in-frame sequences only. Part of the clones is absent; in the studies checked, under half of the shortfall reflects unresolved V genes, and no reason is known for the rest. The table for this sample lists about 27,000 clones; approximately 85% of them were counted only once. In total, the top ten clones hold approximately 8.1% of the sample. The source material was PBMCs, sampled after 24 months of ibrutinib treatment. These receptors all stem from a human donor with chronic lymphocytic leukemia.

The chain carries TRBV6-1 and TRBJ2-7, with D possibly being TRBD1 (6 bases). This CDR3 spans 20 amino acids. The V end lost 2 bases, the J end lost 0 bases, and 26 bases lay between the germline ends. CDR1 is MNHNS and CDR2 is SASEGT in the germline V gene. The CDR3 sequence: CASSELSWVLRQVSSYEQYF. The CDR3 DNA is TGTGCCAGCAGTGAATTGTCTTGGGTTTTGAGACAGGTTAGCTCCTACGAGCAGTACTTC.

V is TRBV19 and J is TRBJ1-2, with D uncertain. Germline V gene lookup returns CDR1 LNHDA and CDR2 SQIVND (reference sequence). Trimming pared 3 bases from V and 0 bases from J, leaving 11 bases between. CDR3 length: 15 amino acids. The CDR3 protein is CASSMKGGTNYGYTF. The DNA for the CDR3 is TGTGCCAGTAGTATGAAGGGAGGGACTAACTATGGCTACACCTTC. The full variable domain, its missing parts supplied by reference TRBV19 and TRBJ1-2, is DGGITQSPKYLFRKEGQNVTLSCEQNLNHDAMYWYRQDPGQGLRLIYYSQIVNDFQKGDIAEGYSVSREKKESFPLTVTSAQKNPTAFYLCASSMKGGTNYGYTFGSGTRLTVV.

The CDR3 spells CAWSATSGNYNEQFF. The CDR3 region has the DNA TGTGCCTGGAGTGCGACTAGCGGAAATTACAATGAGCAGTTCTTC. The gene calls are TRBV30 and TRBJ2-1; 9 bases match TRBD2. This CDR3 has 15 amino acids. V was clipped by 1 base and J by 4 bases; unmatched bases: 5. Germline V CDR1 and CDR2: GTSNPN, SVGIG (reference sequence).

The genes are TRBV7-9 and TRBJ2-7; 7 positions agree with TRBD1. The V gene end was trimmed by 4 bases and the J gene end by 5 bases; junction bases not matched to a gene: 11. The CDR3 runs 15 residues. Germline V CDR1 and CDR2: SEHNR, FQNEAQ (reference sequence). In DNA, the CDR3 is TGTGCCAGCAGCTCTTACCGGGACAGAAATAACGAGCAGTACTTC. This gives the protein CASSSYRDRNNEQYF.

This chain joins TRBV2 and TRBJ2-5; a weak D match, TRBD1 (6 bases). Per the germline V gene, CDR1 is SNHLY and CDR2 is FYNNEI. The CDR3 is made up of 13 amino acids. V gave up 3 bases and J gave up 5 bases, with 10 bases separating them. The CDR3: CASSETRGETQYF. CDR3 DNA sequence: TGTGCCAGCAGTGAGACGAGGGGGGAGACCCAGTACTTC.

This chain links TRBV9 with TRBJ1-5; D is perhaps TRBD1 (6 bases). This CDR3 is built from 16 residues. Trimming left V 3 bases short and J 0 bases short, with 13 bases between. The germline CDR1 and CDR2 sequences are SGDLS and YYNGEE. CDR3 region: CASSDQGQDSNQPQHF. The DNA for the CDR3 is TGTGCCAGCAGCGACCAGGGGCAGGATAGCAATCAGCCCCAGCATTTT.

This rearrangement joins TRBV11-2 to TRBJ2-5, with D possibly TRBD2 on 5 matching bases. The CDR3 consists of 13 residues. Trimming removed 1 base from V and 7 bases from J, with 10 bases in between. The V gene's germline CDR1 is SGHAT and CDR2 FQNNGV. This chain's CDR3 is CASSLGRTGTQYF. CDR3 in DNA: TGTGCCAGCAGCTTAGGGAGGACGGGGACCCAGTACTTC.

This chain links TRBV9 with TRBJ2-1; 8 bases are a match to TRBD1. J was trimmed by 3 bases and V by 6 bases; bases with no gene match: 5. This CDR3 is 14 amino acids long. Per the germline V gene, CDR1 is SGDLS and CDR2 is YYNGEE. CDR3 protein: CASTPGQGYNEQFF. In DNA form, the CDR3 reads TGTGCCAGCACCCCTGGACAGGGCTACAATGAGCAGTTCTTC.

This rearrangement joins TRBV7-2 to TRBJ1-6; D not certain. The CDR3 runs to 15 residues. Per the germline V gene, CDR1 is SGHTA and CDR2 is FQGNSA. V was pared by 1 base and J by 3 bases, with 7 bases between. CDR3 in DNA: TGTGCCAGCAGCTTAGGACCGAACTATAATTCACCCCTCCACTTT. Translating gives CASSLGPNYNSPLHF.

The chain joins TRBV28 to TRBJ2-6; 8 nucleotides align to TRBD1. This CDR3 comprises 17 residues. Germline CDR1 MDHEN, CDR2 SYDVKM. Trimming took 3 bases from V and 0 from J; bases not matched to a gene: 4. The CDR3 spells CASSLGQAYSGANVLTF. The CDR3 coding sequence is TGTGCCAGCAGTTTGGGACAGGCCTACTCTGGGGCCAACGTCCTGACTTTC.

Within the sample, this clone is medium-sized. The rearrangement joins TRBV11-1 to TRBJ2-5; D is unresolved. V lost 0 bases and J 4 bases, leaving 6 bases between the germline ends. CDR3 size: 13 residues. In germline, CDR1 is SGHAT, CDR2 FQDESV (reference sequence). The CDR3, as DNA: TGTGCCAGCAGCTTAGCAGGTTCAGAGACCCAGTACTTC. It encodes CASSLAGSETQYF.

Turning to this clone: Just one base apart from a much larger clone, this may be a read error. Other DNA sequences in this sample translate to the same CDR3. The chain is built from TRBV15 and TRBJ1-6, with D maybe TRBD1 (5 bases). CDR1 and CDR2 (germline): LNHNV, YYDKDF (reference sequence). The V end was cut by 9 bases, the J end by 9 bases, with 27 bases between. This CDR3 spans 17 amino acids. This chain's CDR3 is CATSASHRFGWGSPLHF. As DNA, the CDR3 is TGTGCCACTAGCGCATCTCACAGGTTCGGATGGGGTTCACCCCTCCACTTT.

CDR3 DNA sequence: TGTGCCAGCTCACCACGACAGGGGACTAATGAAAAACTGTTTTTT. Protein sequence: CASSPRQGTNEKLFF. The V gene is TRBV18, the J gene TRBJ1-4, with TRBD1 identical over 8 bases. V shed 1 base and J 2 bases; nucleotides not matched to a gene: 0. The CDR3 sequence is 15 residues long. Germline CDR1 reads KGHSH; CDR2 reads LQKENI. Complete variable domain (other parts from reference TRBV18 and TRBJ1-4): NAGVMQNPRHLVRRRGQEARLRCSPMKGHSHVYWYRQLPEEGLKFMVYLQKENIIDESGMPKERFSAEFPKEGPSILRIQQVVRGDSAAYFCASSPRQGTNEKLFFGSGTQLSVL.

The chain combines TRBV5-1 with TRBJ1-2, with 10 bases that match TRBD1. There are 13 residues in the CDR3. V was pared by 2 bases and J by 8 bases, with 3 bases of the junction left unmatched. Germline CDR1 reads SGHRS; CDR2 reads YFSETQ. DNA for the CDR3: TGCGCCAGCAGCTTCGGGACAGGGGAAGGCTACACCTTC. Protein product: CASSFGTGEGYTF. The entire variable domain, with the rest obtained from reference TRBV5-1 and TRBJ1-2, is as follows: KAGVTQTPRYLIKTRGQQVTLSCSPISGHRSVSWYQQTPGQGLQFLFEYFSETQRNKGNFPGRFSGRQFSNSRSEMNVSTLELGDSALYLCASSFGTGEGYTFGSGTRLTVV.

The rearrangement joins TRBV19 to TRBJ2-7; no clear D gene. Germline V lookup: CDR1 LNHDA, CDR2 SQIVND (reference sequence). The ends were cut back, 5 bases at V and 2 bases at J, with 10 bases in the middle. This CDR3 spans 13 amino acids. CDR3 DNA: TGTGCCAGTAGTGGGTACGGAACCTACGAGCAGTACTTC. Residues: CASSGYGTYEQYF. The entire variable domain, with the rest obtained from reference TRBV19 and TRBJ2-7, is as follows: DGGITQSPKYLFRKEGQNVTLSCEQNLNHDAMYWYRQDPGQGLRLIYYSQIVNDFQKGDIAEGYSVSREKKESFPLTVTSAQKNPTAFYLCASSGYGTYEQYFGPGTRLTVT.

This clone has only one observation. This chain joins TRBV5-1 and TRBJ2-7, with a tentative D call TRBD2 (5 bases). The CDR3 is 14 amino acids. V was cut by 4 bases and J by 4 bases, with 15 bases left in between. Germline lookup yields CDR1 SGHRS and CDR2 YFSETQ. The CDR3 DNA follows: TGCGCCAGCAGCCGACCTCAGTCGGGGTACGAGCAGTACTTC. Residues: CASSRPQSGYEQYF.

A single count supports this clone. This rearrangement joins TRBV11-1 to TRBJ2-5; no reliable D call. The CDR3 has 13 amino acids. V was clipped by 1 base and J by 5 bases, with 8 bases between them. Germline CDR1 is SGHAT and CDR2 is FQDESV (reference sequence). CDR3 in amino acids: CASSLGGPETQYF. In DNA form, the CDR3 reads TGTGCCAGCAGCTTAGGGGGTCCCGAGACCCAGTACTTC.

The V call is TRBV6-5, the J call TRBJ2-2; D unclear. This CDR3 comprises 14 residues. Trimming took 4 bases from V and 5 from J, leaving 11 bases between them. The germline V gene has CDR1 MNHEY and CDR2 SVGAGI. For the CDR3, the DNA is TGTGCCAGCAGTTTTTCTAGTAGGACCGGGGAGCTGTTTTTT. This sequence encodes CASSFSSRTGELFF.

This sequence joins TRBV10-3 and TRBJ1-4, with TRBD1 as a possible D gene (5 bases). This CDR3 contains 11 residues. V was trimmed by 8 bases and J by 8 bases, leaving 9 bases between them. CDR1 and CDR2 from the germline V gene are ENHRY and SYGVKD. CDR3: CAIGGGEKLFF. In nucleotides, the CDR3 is TGTGCCATCGGGGGAGGAGAAAAACTGTTTTTT.

The CDR3 bases are TGTGCCAGCAGCTTAGCTGTGGTTAACTATGGCTACACCTTC. Its protein product is CASSLAVVNYGYTF. This rearrangement joins TRBV7-9 to TRBJ1-2; the D is unclear. The germline CDR1 and CDR2 sequences are SEHNR and FQNEAQ (reference sequence). The V end was cut by 0 bases, the J end by 1 base, with 6 bases between. The CDR3 has 14 residues.